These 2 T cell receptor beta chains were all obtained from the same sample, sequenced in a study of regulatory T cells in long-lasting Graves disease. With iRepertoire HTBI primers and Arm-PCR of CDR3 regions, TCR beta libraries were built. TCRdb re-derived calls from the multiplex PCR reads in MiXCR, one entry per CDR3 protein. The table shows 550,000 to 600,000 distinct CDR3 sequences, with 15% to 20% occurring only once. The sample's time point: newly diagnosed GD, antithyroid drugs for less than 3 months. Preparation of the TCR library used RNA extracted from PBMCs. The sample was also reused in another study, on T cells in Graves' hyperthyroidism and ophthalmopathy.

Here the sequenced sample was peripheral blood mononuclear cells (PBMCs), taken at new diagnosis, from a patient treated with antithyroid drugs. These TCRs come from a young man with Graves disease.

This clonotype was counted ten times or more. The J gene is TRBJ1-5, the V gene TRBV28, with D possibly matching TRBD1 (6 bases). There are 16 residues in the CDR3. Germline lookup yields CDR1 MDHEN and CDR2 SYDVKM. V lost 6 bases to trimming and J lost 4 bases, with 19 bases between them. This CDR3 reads CASRGSGEGRNQPQHF. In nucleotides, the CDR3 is TGTGCCAGCAGGGGATCAGGGGAGGGTAGGAATCAGCCCCAGCATTTT.

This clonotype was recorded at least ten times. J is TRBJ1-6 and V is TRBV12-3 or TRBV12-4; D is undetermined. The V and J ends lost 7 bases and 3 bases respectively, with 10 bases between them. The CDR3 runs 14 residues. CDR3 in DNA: TGTGCCAGCACGCTATTTAGCTATAATTCACCCCTCCACTTT. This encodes CASTLFSYNSPLHF.